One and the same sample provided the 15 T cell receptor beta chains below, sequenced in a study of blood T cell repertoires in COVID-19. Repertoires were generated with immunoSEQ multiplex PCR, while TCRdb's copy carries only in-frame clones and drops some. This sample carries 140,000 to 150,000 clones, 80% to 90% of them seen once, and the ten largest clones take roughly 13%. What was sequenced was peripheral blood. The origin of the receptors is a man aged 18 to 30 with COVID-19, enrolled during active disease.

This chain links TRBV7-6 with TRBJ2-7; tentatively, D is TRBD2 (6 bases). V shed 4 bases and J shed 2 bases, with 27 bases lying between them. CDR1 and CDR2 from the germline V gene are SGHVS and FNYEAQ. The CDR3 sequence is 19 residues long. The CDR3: CASSSYDLSGRGSPYEQYF. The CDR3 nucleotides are TGTGCCAGCAGCTCCTACGACCTATCGGGACGGGGGTCCCCCTACGAGCAGTACTTC.

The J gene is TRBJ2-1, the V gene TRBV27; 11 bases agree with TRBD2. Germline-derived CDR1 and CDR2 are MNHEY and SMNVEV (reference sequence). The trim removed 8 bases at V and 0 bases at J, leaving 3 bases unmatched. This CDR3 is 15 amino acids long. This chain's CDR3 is CASRLAGLSYNEQFF. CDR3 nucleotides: TGTGCCAGCCGACTAGCGGGACTCTCCTACAATGAGCAGTTCTTC.

The CDR3 is CASSYLSSGGQPQHF. CDR3 nucleotide sequence: TGTGCCAGCAGTTACTTGTCGTCCGGGGGACAGCCCCAGCATTTT. The V and J genes are TRBV6-6 and TRBJ1-5; tentatively, D is TRBD1 (5 bases). V lost 1 base and J 7 bases, leaving 14 bases between the germline ends. This CDR3 region has 15 residues. CDR1 MNHNY and CDR2 SVGAGI come from the germline V gene (reference sequence).

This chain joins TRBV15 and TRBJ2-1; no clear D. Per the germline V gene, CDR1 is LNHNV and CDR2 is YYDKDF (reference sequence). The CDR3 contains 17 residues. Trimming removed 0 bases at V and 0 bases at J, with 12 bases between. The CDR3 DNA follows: TGTGCCACCAGCAGAGATCATGCCACGAGCTCCTACAATGAGCAGTTCTTC. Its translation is CATSRDHATSSYNEQFF.

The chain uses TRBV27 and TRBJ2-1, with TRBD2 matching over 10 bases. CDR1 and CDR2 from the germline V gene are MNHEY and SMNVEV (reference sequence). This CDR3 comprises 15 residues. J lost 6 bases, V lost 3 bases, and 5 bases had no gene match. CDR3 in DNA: TGTGCCAGCAGTTTTATCAGCGGGAGGGGCAATGAGCAGTTCTTC. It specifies CASSFISGRGNEQFF.

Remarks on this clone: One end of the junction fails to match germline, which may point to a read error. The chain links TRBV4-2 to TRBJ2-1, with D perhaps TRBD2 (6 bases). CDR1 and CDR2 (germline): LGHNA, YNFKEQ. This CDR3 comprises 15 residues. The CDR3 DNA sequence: TGTGCCAGCAACCAAGGGAGGACGGTTAGCAATGAGCAGTTCTTC. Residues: CASNQGRTVSNEQFF.

The DNA of the CDR3 is TGTGCCAGCAGCTATGGAGGCGCCGAGCAGTACTTC. Amino acid sequence: CASSYGGAEQYF. This chain uses TRBV11-3 with TRBJ2-7; the D gene is possibly TRBD2 (5 bases). CDR3 length equals 12 residues. Looked up from germline, CDR1 is SGHNT and CDR2 is YENEEA. With 4 bases removed from V and 6 bases from J, the gap between germline ends came to 10 bases.

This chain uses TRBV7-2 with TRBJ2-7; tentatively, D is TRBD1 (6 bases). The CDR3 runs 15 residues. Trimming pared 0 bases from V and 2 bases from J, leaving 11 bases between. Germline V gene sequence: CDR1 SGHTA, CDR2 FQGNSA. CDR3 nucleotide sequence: TGTGCCAGCAGCTTAGCGCAGACAGGTACCTACGAGCAGTACTTC. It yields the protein CASSLAQTGTYEQYF.

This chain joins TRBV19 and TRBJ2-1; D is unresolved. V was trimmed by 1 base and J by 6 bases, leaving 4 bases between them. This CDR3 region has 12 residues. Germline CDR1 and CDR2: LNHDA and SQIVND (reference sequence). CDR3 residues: CASSIAGNEQFF. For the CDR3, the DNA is TGTGCCAGTAGTATAGCCGGCAATGAGCAGTTCTTC.

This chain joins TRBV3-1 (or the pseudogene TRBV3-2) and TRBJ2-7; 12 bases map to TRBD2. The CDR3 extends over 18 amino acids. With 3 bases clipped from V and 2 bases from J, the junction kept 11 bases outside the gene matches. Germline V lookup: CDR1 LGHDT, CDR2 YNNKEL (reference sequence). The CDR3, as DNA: TGTGCCAGCAGCCACCGAGGACTAGCGGGATCTAGGACCTACGAGCAGTACTTC. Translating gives CASSHRGLAGSRTYEQYF.

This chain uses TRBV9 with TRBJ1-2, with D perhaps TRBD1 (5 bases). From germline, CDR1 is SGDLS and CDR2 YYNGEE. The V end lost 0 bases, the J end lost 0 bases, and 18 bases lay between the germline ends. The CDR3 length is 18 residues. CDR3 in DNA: TGTGCCAGCAGCGTAGGTATTACAGGAGCCGCGTCTAACTATGGCTACACCTTC. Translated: CASSVGITGAASNYGYTF.

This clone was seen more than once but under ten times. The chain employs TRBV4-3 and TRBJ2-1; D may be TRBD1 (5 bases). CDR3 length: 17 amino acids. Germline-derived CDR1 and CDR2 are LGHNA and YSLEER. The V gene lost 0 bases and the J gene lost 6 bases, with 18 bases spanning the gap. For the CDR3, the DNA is TGCGCCAGCAGCCAAGATCTTCAGGGCCCTCCGTTCAATGAGCAGTTCTTC. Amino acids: CASSQDLQGPPFNEQFF.

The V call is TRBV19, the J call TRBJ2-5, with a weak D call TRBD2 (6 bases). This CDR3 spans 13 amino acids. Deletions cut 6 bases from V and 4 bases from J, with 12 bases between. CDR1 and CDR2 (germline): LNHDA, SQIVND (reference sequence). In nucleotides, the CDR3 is TGTGCCAGTAGGAGCGCGGGAATAGAGACCCAGTACTTC. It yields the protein CASRSAGIETQYF.

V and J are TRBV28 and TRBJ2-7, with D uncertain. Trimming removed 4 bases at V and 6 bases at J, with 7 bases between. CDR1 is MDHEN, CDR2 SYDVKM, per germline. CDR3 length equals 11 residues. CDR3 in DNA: TGTGCCAGCAGTTCCCGTCTCGAGCAGTACTTC. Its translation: CASSSRLEQYF.

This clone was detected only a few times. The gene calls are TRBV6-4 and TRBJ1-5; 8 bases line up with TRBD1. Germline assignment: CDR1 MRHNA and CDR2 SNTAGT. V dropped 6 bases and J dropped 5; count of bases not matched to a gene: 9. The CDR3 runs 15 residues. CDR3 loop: CASRRQGHAHQPQHF. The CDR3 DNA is TGTGCCAGCAGAAGACAGGGGCATGCTCATCAGCCCCAGCATTTT.